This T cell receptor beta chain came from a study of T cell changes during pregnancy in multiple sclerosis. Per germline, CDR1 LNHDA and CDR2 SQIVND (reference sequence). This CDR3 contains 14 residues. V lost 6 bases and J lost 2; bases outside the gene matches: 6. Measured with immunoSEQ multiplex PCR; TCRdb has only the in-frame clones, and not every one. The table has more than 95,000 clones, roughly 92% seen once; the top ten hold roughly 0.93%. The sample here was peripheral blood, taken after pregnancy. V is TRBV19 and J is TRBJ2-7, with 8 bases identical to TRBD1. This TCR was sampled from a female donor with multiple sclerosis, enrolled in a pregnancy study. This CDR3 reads CASSTDRAPYEQYF. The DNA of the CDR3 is TGTGCCAGTAGCACGGACAGGGCTCCCTACGAGCAGTACTTC.